This T cell receptor beta chain was obtained from a study of blood T cell repertoires in COVID-19. Study details: The United States, Italy and Spain supplied acute and convalescent COVID-19 samples. From T cells, B-cell-depleted T cells, or PBMCs came the material, which was cDNA or gDNA.

Per the original data handling: Estimates of nucleated cell counts were drawn from the amplification of reference gene primers. The protocol was immunoSEQ multiplex PCR, while the TCRdb copy is restricted to in-frame clones and leaves out a portion. V, J and clone size reflect that table, while D and trimming were determined from the DNA. The sample carries 150,000 to 200,000 clones, more than 75% recorded once. Trimming cost V 5 bases and J 4 bases; bases outside gene matches: 3. CDR1 SGHTA and CDR2 FQGNSA come from the germline V gene. The length of the CDR3 is 15 residues. The TCR originated in a man in his sixties with active or convalescent COVID-19. The sample comprised peripheral blood. This chain links TRBV7-2 with TRBJ2-2; 11 nucleotides align to TRBD2. CDR3: CASSPSGGPTGELFF. CDR3 sequence (DNA): TGTGCCAGCAGCCCTAGCGGGGGGCCCACCGGGGAGCTGTTTTTT.